The TCR beta chain under discussion was sequenced for a study of CD8 T cells in ankylosing spondylitis. Trimming stripped 5 bases from V and 0 bases from J, with 11 bases between. The CDR3 has 16 residues. Per germline, CDR1 SEHNR and CDR2 FQNEAQ (reference sequence). TCRdb reprocessed the 5' RACE reads via MiXCR and lists one record per CDR3 protein. The table includes 90,000 to 120,000 distinct CDR3 sequences, about 24% detected once. This clonotype was seen ten or more times. Sample: synovial fluid, either unsorted or a sorted T cell fraction (not recorded which). The sequence came from a male donor with ankylosing spondylitis. The chain links TRBV7-9 to TRBJ2-6; D not resolved. CDR3 loop: CASSPHMGSGANVLTF. CDR3 in DNA: TGTGCCAGCAGCCCCCATATGGGCTCTGGGGCCAACGTCCTGACTTTC.